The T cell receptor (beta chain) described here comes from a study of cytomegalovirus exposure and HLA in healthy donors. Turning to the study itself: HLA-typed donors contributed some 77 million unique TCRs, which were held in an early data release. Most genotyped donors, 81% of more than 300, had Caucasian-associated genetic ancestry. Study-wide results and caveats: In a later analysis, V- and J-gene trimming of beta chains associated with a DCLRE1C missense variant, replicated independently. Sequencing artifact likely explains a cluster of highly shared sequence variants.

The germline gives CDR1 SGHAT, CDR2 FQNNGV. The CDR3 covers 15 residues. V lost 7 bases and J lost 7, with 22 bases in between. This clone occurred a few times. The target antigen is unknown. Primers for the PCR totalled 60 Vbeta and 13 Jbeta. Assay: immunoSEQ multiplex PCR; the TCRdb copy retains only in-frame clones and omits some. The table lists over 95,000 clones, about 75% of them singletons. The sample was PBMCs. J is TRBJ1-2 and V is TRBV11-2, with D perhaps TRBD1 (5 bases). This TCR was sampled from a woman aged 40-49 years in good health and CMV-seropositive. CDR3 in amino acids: CASKAQGKALGGYTF. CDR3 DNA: TGTGCCAGCAAAGCCCAGGGAAAGGCCCTCGGTGGCTACACCTTC.